Below, one T cell receptor beta chain is given with its context. A read error may account for a junction end that differs from germline. Unsorted bulk tissue (roughly 20-34 mg) underwent RNA and DNA co-extraction. The data derive from a study of tumor-infiltrating lymphocytes in primary liver carcinoma. A primer in the constant region served to generate TCR beta cDNA from 500 ng of total RNA. Each TCR beta library was derived from three nested multiplex PCR rounds that employed slightly modified ARM-PCR. The study ran its first two PCR rounds for roughly 10 cycles each, using TRBV1-TRBV30 forward primers and a C-beta reverse primer. MiXCR, run by TCRdb on the multiplex PCR reads, gives a single entry per CDR3 protein. The table has over 100,000 distinct CDR3 sequences, 55% to 70% seen once. Germline CDR1 is MDHEN and CDR2 is SYDVKM. This CDR3 is 15 amino acids long.

V gene TRBV28 combines with J gene TRBJ2-1; 8 bases are shared with TRBD2. The sequencing input was tumor-adjacent normal liver tissue. This receptor was identified in a woman aged 60-75 years with primary liver carcinoma and hepatitis B virus infection. The CDR3 loop is CASSRLRTSYNGQFF. For the CDR3, the DNA is TGTGCCAGCAGTCGACTCCGGACTAGCTACAATGGGCAGTTCTTC.